Detailed here is one T cell receptor beta chain. This CDR3 spans 14 amino acids. CDR1 and CDR2 (germline): SNHLY, FYNNEI. V gave up 3 bases and J gave up 8 bases, with 11 bases separating them. The data were obtained in a study of technical replicates of blood from several donors. Produced via immunoSEQ multiplex PCR; TCRdb's table is partial and in-frame only. The sample yields around 74,000 clones, about 86% seen once. V usage is TRBV2 and J usage is TRBJ1-6, with a weak D call TRBD1 (6 bases). Sequenced input: PBMCs. The source of this sequence is a human donor in good health. Some clones in this sample may be carry-over from other donors' samples. The CDR3 protein is CASSEDSSHSPLHF. The CDR3 DNA reads TGTGCCAGCAGTGAGGACAGTTCGCATTCACCCCTCCACTTT. Supplemented by reference TRBV2 and TRBJ1-6, the full variable domain reads EPEVTQTPSHQVTQMGQEVILRCVPISNHLYFYWYRQILGQKVEFLVSFYNNEISEKSEIFDDQFSVERPDGSNFTLKIRSTKLEDSAMYFCASSEDSSHSPLHFGNGTRLTVT.